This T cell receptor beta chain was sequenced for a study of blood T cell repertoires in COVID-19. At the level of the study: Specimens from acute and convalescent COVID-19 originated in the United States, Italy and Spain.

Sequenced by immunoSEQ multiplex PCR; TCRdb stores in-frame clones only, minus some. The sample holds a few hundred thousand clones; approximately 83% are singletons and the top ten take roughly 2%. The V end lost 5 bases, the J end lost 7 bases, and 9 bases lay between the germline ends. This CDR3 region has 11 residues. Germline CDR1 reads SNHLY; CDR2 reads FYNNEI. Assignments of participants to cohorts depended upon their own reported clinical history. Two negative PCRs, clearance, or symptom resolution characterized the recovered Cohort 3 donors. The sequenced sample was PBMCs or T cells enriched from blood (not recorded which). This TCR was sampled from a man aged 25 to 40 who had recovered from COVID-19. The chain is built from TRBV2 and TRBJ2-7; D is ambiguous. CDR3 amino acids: CASSLEKEQYF. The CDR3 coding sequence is TGTGCCAGCAGTTTAGAAAAAGAGCAGTACTTC.